These 14 T cell receptor beta chains originate from one sample sequenced in a study of regulatory T cells in long-lasting Graves disease. For TCR beta, libraries came from iRepertoire HTBI primers and Arm-PCR of CDR3 regions. TCRdb reprocessed the multiplex PCR reads via MiXCR and lists one record per CDR3 protein. Found here are 530,000 or so distinct CDR3 sequences, about 13% of them singletons; the top ten hold 8.5% to 10%. Time point: newly diagnosed GD, antithyroid drugs for less than 3 months. RNA extracted from PBMCs served as the sequencing template. The sample also formed part of further work on T cells in Graves' hyperthyroidism and ophthalmopathy.

Material: peripheral blood mononuclear cells (PBMCs), obtained at new diagnosis, from a patient treated with antithyroid drugs. The receptors stem from a man aged 30 to 45 with Graves disease.

This clonotype was picked up many times. V is TRBV15 and J is TRBJ1-1; D remains ambiguous. Per germline, CDR1 LNHNV and CDR2 YYDKDF (reference sequence). The length of the CDR3 is 15 residues. Trimming left V 1 base short and J 5 bases short, with 14 bases between. CDR3 DNA sequence: TGTGCCACCAGCAGAGCGCGGGCAGGAGGGACTGAAGCTTTCTTT. It translates to CATSRARAGGTEAFF.

This chain connects TRBV30 to TRBJ2-7; TRBD1 agrees at 9 bases. Germline lookup yields CDR1 GTSNPN and CDR2 SVGIG (reference sequence). V shed 2 bases, J shed 0 bases, and the junction held 17 bases outside the gene matches. The CDR3 sequence is 19 residues long. CDR3 DNA sequence: TGTGCCTGGAGTTATTCGGGACAGGGAGTAGCGGCTAGCTCCTACGAGCAGTACTTC. Translated: CAWSYSGQGVAASSYEQYF.

There are many counts of this clonotype. V usage is TRBV5-1 and J usage is TRBJ2-1; D is unclear. From germline, CDR1 is SGHRS and CDR2 YFSETQ. The CDR3 spans 13 residues. V dropped 4 bases and J dropped 2 bases, with 7 bases sitting between them. For the CDR3, the DNA is TGCGCCAGCAGCGAGGAACCCTACAATGAGCAGTTCTTC. Its translation is CASSEEPYNEQFF.

The chain uses TRBV20-1 and TRBJ2-1, with 9 bases lining up with TRBD2. Germline assignment: CDR1 DFQATT and CDR2 SNEGSKA (reference sequence). The CDR3 has 15 amino acids. V lost 0 bases, J lost 9 bases, and 9 bases stayed unmatched. CDR3 bases: TGCAGTGCTAGAGATCGGATTAGCGGGAGACTTGAGCAGTTCTTC. It encodes CSARDRISGRLEQFF.

The table lists this clonotype with a few counts. This chain uses TRBV5-1 with TRBJ2-1; 14 nucleotides match TRBD2. There are 16 residues in the CDR3. From germline, CDR1 is SGHRS and CDR2 YFSETQ. J lost 8 bases, V lost 3 bases, and 7 bases had no gene match. The CDR3 spells CASSSGTSGSGDEQFF. CDR3 bases: TGCGCCAGCAGCTCGGGGACTAGCGGGAGCGGAGATGAGCAGTTCTTC.

This clonotype has ten or more counts. This chain connects TRBV12-3 or TRBV12-4 to TRBJ2-5; TRBD2 matches at 9 bases. J gave up 8 bases and V 5 bases, and 9 bases lay outside the gene matches. This CDR3 is 14 amino acids long. CDR3 nucleotides: TGTGCCAGCAGTCCCCTAGCGGGGCAAAAAACCCAGTACTTC. Amino acids: CASSPLAGQKTQYF.

The sample holds many counts of this clonotype. The V call is TRBV2, the J call TRBJ1-1; D is uncertain. Between the trimmed V and J ends, which lost 7 bases and 1 base, there was a span of 13 bases. CDR1 is SNHLY, CDR2 FYNNEI, per germline. The CDR3 has 14 amino acids. The CDR3 nucleotides are TGTGCCAGCACCCGGTCAGGAGAGAACACTGAAGCTTTCTTT. This sequence encodes CASTRSGENTEAFF.

This clonotype was detected many times. The chain carries TRBV7-8 and TRBJ2-3, with TRBD1 identical over 7 bases. In germline, CDR1 is SGHVS, CDR2 FQNEAQ. This CDR3 contains 17 residues. V dropped 2 bases and J dropped 4; count of bases not matched to a gene: 12. The DNA of the CDR3 is TGTGCCAGCAGCTTACTGGAACACAGGGGAATTGCAGATACGCAGTATTTT. Amino acids: CASSLLEHRGIADTQYF. Together with reference TRBV7-8 and TRBJ2-3, the CDR3 gives the full variable domain: GAGVSQSPRYKVAKRGQDVALRCDPISGHVSLFWYQQALGQGPEFLTYFQNEAQLDKSGLPSDRFFAERPEGSVSTLKIQRTQQEDSAVYLCASSLLEHRGIADTQYFGPGTRLTVL.

The chain is built from TRBV20-1 and TRBJ2-3; 8 positions agree with TRBD2. The CDR3 sequence is 18 residues long. The V and J ends lost 4 bases and 2 bases, in that order; junction bases with no gene match: 17. CDR1 is DFQATT and CDR2 is SNEGSKA in the germline V gene (reference sequence). Here the CDR3 reads CSAIPHRTIAGPTDTQYF. For the CDR3, the DNA is TGCAGTGCTATACCCCACCGGACCATAGCGGGGCCCACAGATACGCAGTATTTT.

The J gene is TRBJ1-5, the V gene TRBV5-1; possibly TRBD1 for D (6 bases). CDR3 length: 12 residues. CDR1 is SGHRS, CDR2 YFSETQ, per germline. Trimming stripped 7 bases from V and 4 bases from J, with 9 bases between. Here the CDR3 DNA reads TGCGCCAGCCCCGACAGGAATCAGCCCCAGCATTTT. It encodes CASPDRNQPQHF.

This clonotype was picked up many times. The genes are TRBV9 and TRBJ2-7, with 10 bases aligning to TRBD2. Per the germline V gene, CDR1 is SGDLS and CDR2 is YYNGEE. The CDR3 consists of 14 residues. J gave up 6 bases and V 3 bases, and 6 bases lay outside the gene matches. CDR3: CASSDPGTSAEQYF. The CDR3, as DNA: TGTGCCAGCAGCGACCCCGGGACTAGCGCCGAGCAGTACTTC. Based on the CDR3 plus reference TRBV9 and TRBJ2-7, the full variable domain is DSGVTQTPKHLITATGQRVTLRCSPRSGDLSVYWYQQSLDQGLQFLIQYYNGEERAKGNILERFSAQQFPDLHSELNLSSLELGDSALYFCASSDPGTSAEQYFGPGTRLTVT.

Only a few counts were recorded for this clonotype. V gene TRBV20-1 combines with J gene TRBJ1-5; D possibly corresponds to TRBD1 (6 bases). The V end was cut by 0 bases, the J end by 4 bases, with 13 bases between. The germline V gene encodes CDR1 DFQATT and CDR2 SNEGSKA (reference sequence). CDR3 length: 15 residues. CDR3 residues: CSARDSGGWNQPQHF. As DNA, the CDR3 is TGCAGTGCTAGAGATTCGGGGGGCTGGAATCAGCCCCAGCATTTT.

This clonotype was counted only a few times. An end of the junction does not agree with germline; a read error may underlie this. The V and J genes are TRBV20-1 and TRBJ2-5; D perhaps matches TRBD2 (6 bases). CDR1 is DFQATT, CDR2 SNEGSKA, per germline (reference sequence). This CDR3 region has 9 residues. CDR3 residues: CSAGGLPPF. CDR3 nucleotide sequence: TGCAGTGCTGGGGGACTCCCACCATTC.

Only a few counts were recorded for this clonotype. This chain joins TRBV20-1 and TRBJ2-5; D is unclear. Germline V lookup: CDR1 DFQATT, CDR2 SNEGSKA (reference sequence). This CDR3 region has 13 residues. The V end was cut by 0 bases, the J end by 3 bases, with 8 bases between. The CDR3 nucleotides are TGCAGTGCTAGAGAAACAGACGAAGAGACCCAGTACTTC. Residues: CSARETDEETQYF.